This section outlines one T cell receptor (beta chain) sequence together with its context. V was clipped by 2 bases and J by 6 bases, with 14 bases between them. The length of the CDR3 is 14 residues. Per germline, CDR1 SGHDT and CDR2 YYEEEE. This table comes from immunoSEQ multiplex PCR, and its TCRdb copy is limited to in-frame clones, with some not included. The data hold 350,000 or so clones, with approximately 89% observed a single time. The data were obtained in a study of blood T cell repertoires in COVID-19. The sequencing sample was made of peripheral blood. The chain combines TRBV5-6 with TRBJ2-5, with a weak D call TRBD1 (5 bases). The receptor was isolated from a woman in her 30s with COVID-19, enrolled during active disease. For the CDR3, the DNA is TGTGCCAGCAGCTTAACAAAGGGGTCGCAGACCCAGTACTTC. Amino acid sequence: CASSLTKGSQTQYF.